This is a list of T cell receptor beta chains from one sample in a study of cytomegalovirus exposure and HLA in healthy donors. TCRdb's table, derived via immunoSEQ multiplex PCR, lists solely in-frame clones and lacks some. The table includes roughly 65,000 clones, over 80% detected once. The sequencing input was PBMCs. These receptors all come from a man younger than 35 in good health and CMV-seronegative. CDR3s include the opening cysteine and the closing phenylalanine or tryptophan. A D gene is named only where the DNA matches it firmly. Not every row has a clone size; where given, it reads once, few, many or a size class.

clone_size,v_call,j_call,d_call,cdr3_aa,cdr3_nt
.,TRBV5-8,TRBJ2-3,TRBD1,CASSLEGAPTDTQYF,TGTGCCAGCAGCTTGGAGGGGGCCCCCACAGATACGCAGTATTTT
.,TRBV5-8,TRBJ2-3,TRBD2,CASSPRGGRTDTQYF,TGTGCCAGCAGCCCACGGGGGGGGAGGACAGATACGCAGTATTTT
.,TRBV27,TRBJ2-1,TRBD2,CASTSQMGGEQFF,TGTGCCAGCACCTCCCAGATGGGAGGGGAGCAGTTCTTC
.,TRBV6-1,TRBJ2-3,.,CASSETGHRTDTQYF,TGTGCCAGCAGCGAAACGGGACATCGCACAGATACGCAGTATTTT
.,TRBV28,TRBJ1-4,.,CASSLNKRGAEKLFF,TGTGCCAGCAGTCTAAATAAACGGGGGGCGGAAAAACTGTTTTTT
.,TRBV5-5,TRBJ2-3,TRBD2,CASSGSGRAGRSTDTQYF,TGTGCCAGCAGCGGGAGCGGGAGGGCTGGCCGGAGCACAGATACGCAGTATTTT
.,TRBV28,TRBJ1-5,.,CASRRDQPQHF,TGTGCCAGCAGGAGGGATCAGCCCCAGCATTTT
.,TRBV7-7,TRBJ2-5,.,CASSLRTDSPRVETQYF,TGTGCTAGCAGCTTACGGACGGACAGCCCCCGGGTCGAGACCCAGTACTTC
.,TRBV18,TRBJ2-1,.,CASSPPQGYEQFF,TGTGCCAGCTCACCACCACAGGGATATGAGCAGTTCTTC
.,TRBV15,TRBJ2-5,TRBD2,CATSRDKLAGETQYF,TGTGCCACCAGCAGAGATAAGCTAGCGGGAGAGACCCAGTACTTC
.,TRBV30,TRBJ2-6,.,CAWSQGGSGANVLTF,TGTGCCTGGAGCCAGGGGGGCTCTGGGGCCAACGTCCTGACTTTC
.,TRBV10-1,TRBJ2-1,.,CASNSRQYNEQFF,TGCGCCAGCAACTCGAGGCAGTACAATGAGCAGTTCTTC
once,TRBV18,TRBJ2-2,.,CASSPQQGSGELFF,TGTGCCAGCTCACCGCAACAGGGTTCCGGGGAGCTGTTTTTT
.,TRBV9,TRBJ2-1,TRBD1,CASSVVVGGQFSSYNEQFF,TGTGCCAGCAGCGTAGTTGTTGGGGGACAGTTTAGCTCCTACAATGAGCAGTTCTTC
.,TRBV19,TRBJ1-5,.,CASSIGRLSNQPQHF,TGTGCCAGTAGTATAGGACGACTTAGCAATCAGCCCCAGCATTTT
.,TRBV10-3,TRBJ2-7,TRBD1,CAISEQGARYEQYF,TGTGCCATCAGTGAACAGGGGGCGCGGTACGAGCAGTACTTC
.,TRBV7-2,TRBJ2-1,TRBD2,CASSRLSGQTNNEQFF,TGTGCCAGCAGCCGACTTAGCGGGCAAACTAACAATGAGCAGTTCTTC
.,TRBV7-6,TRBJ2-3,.,CASSSLSGSTDTQYF,TGTGCCAGCAGCTCCCTTAGCGGTAGCACAGATACGCAGTATTTT
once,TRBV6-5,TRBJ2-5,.,CASSYSQIQETQYF,TGTGCCAGCAGTTACTCGCAGATCCAAGAGACCCAGTACTTC
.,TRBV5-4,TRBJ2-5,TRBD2,CASSLTGRAWTQYF,TGTGCCAGCAGCTTGACCGGGAGGGCATGGACCCAGTACTTC
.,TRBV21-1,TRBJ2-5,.,CASSPIGGEGQETQYF,TGTGCCAGCAGCCCTATCGGCGGGGAGGGGCAAGAGACCCAGTACTTC
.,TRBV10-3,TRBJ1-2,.,CAISATGEGYTF,TGTGCCATCAGTGCCACGGGGGAAGGCTACACCTTC
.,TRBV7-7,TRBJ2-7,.,CASSLERNGGEQYF,TGTGCTAGCAGCTTAGAAAGAAACGGGGGCGAGCAGTACTTC
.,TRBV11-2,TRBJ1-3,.,CASSSPAGNTIYF,TGTGCCAGCAGCTCCCCAGCTGGAAACACCATATATTTT
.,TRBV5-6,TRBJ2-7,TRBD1,CASSENGRGPNEQYF,TGTGCCAGCAGCGAAAACGGCAGGGGGCCCAACGAGCAGTACTTC
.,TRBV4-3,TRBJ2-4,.,CASSPGSREEKVDLKNIQYF,TGCGCCAGCAGCCCTGGGAGCAGGGAGGAGAAGGTAGATCTCAAAAACATTCAGTACTTC
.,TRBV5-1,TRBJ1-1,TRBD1,CASSLRTGDTEAFF,TGCGCCAGCAGCTTGAGGACAGGGGACACTGAAGCTTTCTTT
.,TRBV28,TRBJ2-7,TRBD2,CASTPVGLAASYEQYF,TGTGCCAGCACCCCCGTGGGGCTAGCGGCCTCCTACGAGCAGTACTTC
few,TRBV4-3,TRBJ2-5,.,CASSHSGTQETQYF,TGCGCCAGCAGCCACTCAGGAACCCAAGAGACCCAGTACTTC
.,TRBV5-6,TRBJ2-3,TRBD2,CASSFRLAGSTDTQYF,TGTGCCAGCAGCTTCAGGCTAGCGGGGTCCACAGATACGCAGTATTTT
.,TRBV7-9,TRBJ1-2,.,CALGGQRNGYTF,TGTGCCCTCGGAGGACAGAGGAATGGCTACACCTTC
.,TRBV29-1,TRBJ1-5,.,CSVSDGLSNQPQHF,TGCAGCGTGAGCGACGGACTTAGCAATCAGCCCCAGCATTTT
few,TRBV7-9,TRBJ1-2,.,CASSLVPGENYGYTF,TGTGCCAGCAGCTTAGTTCCAGGGGAGAACTATGGCTACACCTTC
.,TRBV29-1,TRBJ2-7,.,CSVATSPLVTYEQYF,TGCAGCGTTGCAACAAGTCCCCTCGTTACCTACGAGCAGTACTTC
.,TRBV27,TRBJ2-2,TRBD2,CASSPMGGEGPGELFF,TGTGCCAGCAGTCCTATGGGGGGGGAAGGTCCCGGGGAGCTGTTTTTT
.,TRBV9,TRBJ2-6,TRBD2,CASSVEVAGGPWGANVLTF,TGTGCCAGCAGCGTAGAGGTAGCGGGAGGGCCGTGGGGGGCCAACGTCCTGACTTTC
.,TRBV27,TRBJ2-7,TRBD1,CASSSLGTGVGEQYF,TGTGCCAGCAGTTCCCTGGGGACAGGGGTGGGCGAGCAGTACTTC
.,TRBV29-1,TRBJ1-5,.,CSVSRLVRGFNQPQHF,TGCAGCGTATCCAGGTTGGTTCGGGGGTTCAATCAGCCCCAGCATTTT
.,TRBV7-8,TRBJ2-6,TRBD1,CASTFRQGAFSGANVLTF,TGTGCCAGCACCTTCAGACAGGGGGCCTTCTCTGGGGCCAACGTCCTGACTTTC